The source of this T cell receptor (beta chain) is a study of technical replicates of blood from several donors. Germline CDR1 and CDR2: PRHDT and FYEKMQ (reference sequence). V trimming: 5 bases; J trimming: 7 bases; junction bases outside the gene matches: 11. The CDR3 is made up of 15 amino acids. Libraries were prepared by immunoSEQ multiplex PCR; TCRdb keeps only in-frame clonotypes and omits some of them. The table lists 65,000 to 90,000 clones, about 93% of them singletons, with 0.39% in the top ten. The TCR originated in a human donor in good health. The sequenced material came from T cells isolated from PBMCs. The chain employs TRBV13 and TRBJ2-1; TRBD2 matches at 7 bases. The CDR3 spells CASSPLAAVGNEQFF. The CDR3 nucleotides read TGTGCCAGCAGCCCGCTAGCGGCGGTAGGGAATGAGCAGTTCTTC.